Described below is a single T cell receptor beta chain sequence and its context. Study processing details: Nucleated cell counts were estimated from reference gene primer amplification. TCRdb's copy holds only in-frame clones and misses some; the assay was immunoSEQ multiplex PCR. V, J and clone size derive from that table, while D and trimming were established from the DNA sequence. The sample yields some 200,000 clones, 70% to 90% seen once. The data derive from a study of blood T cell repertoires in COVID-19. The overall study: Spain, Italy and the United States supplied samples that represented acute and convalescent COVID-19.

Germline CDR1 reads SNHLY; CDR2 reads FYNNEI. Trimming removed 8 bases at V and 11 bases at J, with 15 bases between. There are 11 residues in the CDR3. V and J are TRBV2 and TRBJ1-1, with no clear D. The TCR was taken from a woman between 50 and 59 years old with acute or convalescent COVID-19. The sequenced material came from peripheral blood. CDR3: CASELVRGAFF. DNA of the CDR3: TGTGCCAGCGAGTTGGTACGGGGTGCTTTCTTT.